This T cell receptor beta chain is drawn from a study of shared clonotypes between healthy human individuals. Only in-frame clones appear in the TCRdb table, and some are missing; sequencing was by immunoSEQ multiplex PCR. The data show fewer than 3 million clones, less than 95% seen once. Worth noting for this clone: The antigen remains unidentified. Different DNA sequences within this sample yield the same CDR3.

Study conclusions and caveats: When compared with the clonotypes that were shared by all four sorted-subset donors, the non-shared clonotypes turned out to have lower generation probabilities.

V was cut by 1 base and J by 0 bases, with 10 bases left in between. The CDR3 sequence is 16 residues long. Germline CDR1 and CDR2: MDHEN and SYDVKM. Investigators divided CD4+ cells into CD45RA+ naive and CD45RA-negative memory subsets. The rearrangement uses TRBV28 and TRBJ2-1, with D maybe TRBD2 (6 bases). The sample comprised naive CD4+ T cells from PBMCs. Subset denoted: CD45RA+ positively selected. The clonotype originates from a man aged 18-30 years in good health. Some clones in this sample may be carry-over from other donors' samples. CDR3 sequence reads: CASSLLGGVSYNEQFF. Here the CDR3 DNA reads TGTGCCAGCAGTTTATTAGGCGGGGTCTCCTACAATGAGCAGTTCTTC.